This TCR beta chain appears in the sequencing data of a study of blood T cell repertoires in COVID-19. Turning to the study itself: Collection of acute and convalescent COVID-19 samples took place in the United States, Italy and Spain. In each case, the material was cDNA or gDNA derived from T cells, B-cell-depleted T cells, or PBMCs.

As handled by the study authors: Quantification of nucleated cells was approximated via reference gene primer amplification. Generated by immunoSEQ multiplex PCR, the TCRdb table keeps only in-frame clones and is missing some. That table gives V, J and clone size, and the DNA gave D and trimming. The data contain 61,000 or so clones, around nine tenths of them singletons. Germline-derived CDR1 and CDR2 are SGHAT and FQNNGV. This CDR3 contains 17 residues. The trim removed 3 bases at V and 5 bases at J, leaving 13 bases unmatched. Sequenced: peripheral blood. The rearrangement uses TRBV11-2 and TRBJ2-1; 7 bases match TRBD2. The clonotype comes from a woman aged 80 or over with active COVID-19. CDR3 sequence reads: CASSLGNLAGVNNEQFF. The CDR3 DNA reads as TGTGCCAGCAGCTTGGGAAATCTTGCGGGGGTTAACAATGAGCAGTTCTTC.